This T cell receptor (beta chain) was observed in a study of technical replicates of blood from a few donors. The protocol was immunoSEQ multiplex PCR, while the TCRdb copy is restricted to in-frame clones and leaves out a portion. The sample has more than 90,000 clones, approximately 95% seen once. The CDR3 length is 14 residues. V lost 6 bases to trimming and J lost 6 bases, with 16 bases between them. Germline CDR1 is SGHRS and CDR2 is YFSETQ. This chain connects TRBV5-1 to TRBJ2-1; a weak D match, TRBD2 (6 bases). This receptor was obtained from a human donor in good health. The sample comprised T cells isolated from PBMCs. Here the CDR3 reads CASTFSGRVNEQFF. DNA of the CDR3: TGCGCCAGCACCTTTTCCGGGAGAGTCAATGAGCAGTTCTTC.